This record looks at one T cell receptor (beta chain) sequence and its context. V was pared by 6 bases and J by 5 bases, with 9 bases of the junction left unmatched. The germline gives CDR1 MNHEY, CDR2 SVGAGI. This CDR3 is built from 14 residues. The assay was immunoSEQ multiplex PCR, and TCRdb's table has in-frame clones only and misses some. The sample shows 290,000 or so clones, roughly 80% of them seen only once. The sample belongs to a study of blood T cell repertoires in COVID-19. Study at large: Specimens from acute and convalescent COVID-19 originated in the United States, Italy and Spain.

Self-reported history from a screening survey and questionnaire set each donor's cohort. Sequencing used PBMCs or T cells enriched from blood (not recorded which). The rearrangement uses TRBV6-5 and TRBJ2-7, with 8 positions matching TRBD2. This receptor was identified in a man aged 35-49 years who had been exposed to COVID-19. The chain's CDR3 is CASSPRGGLDEQYF. CDR3 sequence (DNA): TGTGCCAGCAGCCCCCGGGGGGGCTTGGACGAGCAGTACTTC.